This T cell receptor (beta chain) was identified during a study of cytomegalovirus exposure and HLA in healthy donors. Findings and limits, study-wide: Later, an analysis showed that TCR beta chains associated with HLA were more clonally expanded than others that were equally common.

Remarks on this clone: Its target is unknown.

V lost 0 bases, J lost 4 bases, and 8 bases lay in between. CDR1 and CDR2 (germline): MNHEY, SMNVEV (reference sequence). The CDR3 consists of 14 residues. The PCR made use of 60 Vbeta and 13 Jbeta primers. Sequenced by immunoSEQ multiplex PCR; TCRdb stores in-frame clones only, minus some. This table has some 150,000 clones, more than 75% appearing once. The specimen sequenced was PBMCs. The clonotype comes from a woman aged 30 to 39 in good health and CMV-seronegative. This chain links TRBV27 with TRBJ2-3; D possibly corresponds to TRBD1 (6 bases). The CDR3 spells CASSLSQGADTQYF. The CDR3 region has the DNA TGTGCCAGCAGTTTATCACAGGGTGCAGATACGCAGTATTTT.